This T cell receptor (beta chain) was captured in a study of human T cells and chemical hapten exposure. The wider study: Skin on the upper inner arm, approximately 2 cm by approximately 2 cm in size, was sensitized with 2% DPC.

V was pared by 5 bases and J by 4 bases, with 12 bases between. The CDR3 covers 14 residues. Germline V lookup: CDR1 SGHVS, CDR2 FNYEAQ. Individual cDNA molecules had unique molecular identifiers attached to them by the library. TCRdb re-analysed the RACE reads in MiXCR, keeping a single row per CDR3 protein. Altogether approximately 79,000 distinct CDR3 sequences are present, over 9% being singletons, with the ten largest covering around 1.5%. Regarding time point: patch test 1, 2 weeks after DPC sensitization. Described treatment: therapeutic diphenylcyclopropenone sensitization with weekly scalp DPC. Findings of the study overall: There were significantly more large CDR3 similarity clusters among expanded TCRs than among controls.

This clonotype was detected only a few times. The antigen remains undetermined. Sample: whole blood, taken in connection with sensitization to the hapten diphenylcyclopropenone (DPC). This sequence was found in a woman aged 50 to 60 with alopecia areata. Some clones in this sample may be carry-over from other donors' samples. The chain joins TRBV7-6 to TRBJ2-1; D is unresolved. CDR3 sequence (DNA): TGTGCCAGCAGCCCTCGGATTGAGTACAATGAGCAGTTCTTC. The encoded protein is CASSPRIEYNEQFF. The whole variable domain, remainder taken from reference TRBV7-6 and TRBJ2-1, is GAGVSQSPRYKVTKRGQDVALRCDPISGHVSLYWYRQALGQGPEFLTYFNYEAQQDKSGLPNDRFSAERPEGSISTLTIQRTEQRDSAMYRCASSPRIEYNEQFFGPGTRLTVL.